This TCR beta chain is from a study of T cell repertoires in cytomegalovirus infection. Findings and caveats of the study: Of the TCR beta families, the public ones yielded a cumulative frequency that identified carriers of CMV plus the relevant HLA.

TCRdb recomputed calls from the reads with MiXCR, one row per CDR3 protein. This table holds about 770,000 distinct CDR3 sequences, approximately 32% found once. Germline V lookup: CDR1 MNHEY, CDR2 SVGEGT. This CDR3 region has 16 residues. V lost 2 bases to trimming and J lost 4 bases, with 14 bases between them. About this clonotype itself: Its antigen remains unidentified.

The chain couples TRBV6-2 or TRBV6-3 to TRBJ2-2; weak D call: TRBD1 (7 bases). The sequence was collected from a human donor in good health (CMV status not recorded). Some clones in this sample may be carry-over from other donors' samples. This specimen consisted of cultured CD8+ T cells from PBMCs, obtained from culture after CMV antigen stimulation. The CDR3 coding sequence is TGTGCCAGCAGTTACCCTTACAGGGGAGGCACCGGGGAGCTGTTTTTT. Protein sequence: CASSYPYRGGTGELFF.